This entry describes one TCR beta chain. Its antigen is unidentified. The sample is drawn from a study of early T cells in non-severe SARS-CoV-2 infection. Study-wide background: RNA in bulk from unsorted whole blood was sequenced, and chains were unpaired. Study-level points and caveats: VDJdb matches were skewed toward anti-spike CD8 T cell responses.

Unique molecular identifiers were affixed to single, distinct cDNA molecules. TCRdb reprocessed the 5' RACE reads with MiXCR, giving one entry per CDR3 protein. The table has tens of thousands of distinct CDR3 sequences, around 12% seen once. The source of this sequence is an adult who was a healthcare worker with PCR-confirmed SARS-CoV-2 infection or an uninfected control (not recorded which). The sequencing input was whole blood.

The CDR3 loop reads CAIRDGGVLGAQYF. CDR3 bases: TGTGCCATCAGAGACGGAGGAGTCCTCGGGGCGCAGTATTTT. The chain combines TRBV10-3 with TRBJ2-3; the D gene is possibly TRBD2 (5 bases). The CDR3 contains 14 residues. V lost 6 bases and J lost 10, with 20 bases in between. Germline V gene sequence: CDR1 ENHRY, CDR2 SYGVKD.